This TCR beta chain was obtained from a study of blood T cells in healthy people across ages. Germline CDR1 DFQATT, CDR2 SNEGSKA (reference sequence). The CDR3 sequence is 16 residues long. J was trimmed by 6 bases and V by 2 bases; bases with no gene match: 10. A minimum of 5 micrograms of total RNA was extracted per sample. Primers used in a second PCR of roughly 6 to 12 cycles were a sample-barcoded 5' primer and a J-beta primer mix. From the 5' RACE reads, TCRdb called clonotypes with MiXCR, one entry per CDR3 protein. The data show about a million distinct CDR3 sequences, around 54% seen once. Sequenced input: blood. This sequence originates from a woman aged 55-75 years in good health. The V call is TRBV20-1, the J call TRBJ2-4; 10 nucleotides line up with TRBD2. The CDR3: CSARSHSGRLGNIQYF. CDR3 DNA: TGCAGTGCTAGAAGCCATAGCGGGAGGTTGGGAAACATTCAGTACTTC.